This T cell receptor beta chain originates from a study of OX40 agonist ivuxolimab in advanced cancers. Germline V gene sequence: CDR1 SEHNR, CDR2 FQNEAQ (reference sequence). The CDR3 has 12 residues. Trimming pared 2 bases from V and 4 bases from J, leaving 3 bases between. The method was immunoSEQ multiplex PCR; TCRdb's version includes in-frame clones alone and lacks a portion of them. The sample consists of about 42,000 clones, approximately 92% of them appearing once. This clone was seen only once. Within the sample, other DNA sequences also encode this same CDR3. The clonotype originates from an adult with an advanced solid tumor such as melanoma, head and neck, liver or kidney cancer. V usage is TRBV7-9 and J usage is TRBJ1-5; D remains unclear. The sequencing here drew on CD4+ or CD8+ T cells sorted from blood, taken in a trial of the OX40 agonist ivuxolimab. CDR3 nucleotide sequence: TGTGCCAGCAGCTTAAGTAATCAGCCCCAGCATTTT. This translates into CASSLSNQPQHF.